One and the same sample provided the 15 T cell receptor beta chains below, sequenced in a study of molecular identifiers for immune sequencing clone quantification. TCRdb re-called the PCR reads through MiXCR, storing one row per CDR3 protein. The table records 460,000 or so distinct CDR3 sequences, 25% of them present only once. Sequencing input: naive CD8+ T cells from blood, with Jurkat cell RNA spiked in. Described subset: FACS-sorted CD8+CD4-CCR7+CD45RA+ naive T cells. These receptor sequences come from a human donor in good health. Some libraries in this study had Jurkat cell RNA spiked in.

About this clonotype: This may arise from a read error, as a much more abundant clone is one base away. The rearrangement uses TRBV5-6 and TRBJ1-1; no reliable D call. Germline V gene data show CDR1 as SGHDT and CDR2 as YYEEEE. The CDR3 is made up of 12 amino acids. Trimming took off 4 bases at V and 7 bases at J, with 11 bases between the two ends. CDR3 in amino acids: CASSDYRIEAFF. The CDR3 DNA is TGTGCCAGCAGCGATTATCGGATTGAAGCTTTCTTT.

This clonotype has a handful of counts. This rearrangement joins TRBV7-6 to TRBJ2-1, with 7 bases lining up with TRBD2. J gave up 0 bases and V 4 bases, and 12 bases lay outside the gene matches. Germline V gene data show CDR1 as SGHVS and CDR2 as FNYEAQ. The CDR3 length is 18 residues. CDR3 residues: CASSSGFSGLSSYNEQFF. The CDR3, as DNA: TGTGCCAGCAGCTCGGGTTTTAGCGGGCTGAGCTCCTACAATGAGCAGTTCTTC.

This clonotype was detected a few times. The V gene is TRBV20-1, the J gene TRBJ2-7; 9 bases align to TRBD1. Germline V CDR1 and CDR2: DFQATT, SNEGSKA (reference sequence). V lost 2 bases, J lost 0 bases, and 5 bases stayed unmatched. The CDR3 loop spans 15 amino acids. CDR3 sequence reads: CSARPGQGLSYEQYF. The CDR3, as DNA: TGCAGTGCTAGACCGGGACAGGGACTCTCCTACGAGCAGTACTTC.

This clonotype was seen many times. The chain joins TRBV3-1 to TRBJ2-3; TRBD2 matches at 10 bases. The V segment lost 2 bases and the J segment 5 bases; nucleotides outside the gene matches: 4. The length of the CDR3 is 15 residues. Per the germline V gene, CDR1 is LGHDT and CDR2 is YNNKEL (reference sequence). DNA of the CDR3: TGTGCCAGCAGCCAACTAGCGGGAGTATTAGATACGCAGTATTTT. It translates to CASSQLAGVLDTQYF.

This clonotype was counted many times. The V gene is TRBV29-1, the J gene TRBJ2-7; D gene ambiguous. CDR3 size: 12 residues. The germline V gene has CDR1 SQVTM and CDR2 ANQGSEA. V shed 4 bases and J shed 0 bases, with 7 bases lying between them. The CDR3 is CSVVGNSYEQYF. The CDR3 region has the DNA TGCAGCGTTGTCGGCAACTCCTACGAGCAGTACTTC.

This clonotype has more than one count but fewer than ten. The chain is built from TRBV4-3 and TRBJ1-1; D is undetermined. CDR1 is LGHNA and CDR2 is YSLEER in the germline V gene. The V end lost 0 bases, the J end lost 3 bases, and 11 bases lay between the germline ends. This CDR3 contains 15 residues. In nucleotides, the CDR3 is TGCGCCAGCAGCCAAGATCGATACCTTTACACTGAAGCTTTCTTT. This translates into CASSQDRYLYTEAFF.

Note on this clonotype: Possible read error: a much larger clone is one base away. The V and J genes are TRBV7-9 and TRBJ1-1; D may be TRBD1 (5 bases). Trimming pared 8 bases from V and 11 bases from J, leaving 24 bases between. The CDR3 has 14 amino acids. Germline CDR1 reads SEHNR; CDR2 reads FQNEAQ (reference sequence). The DNA of the CDR3 is TGTGCCAGCGGCCCACCAGGGCCGAATTTTAGTGCTTTCTTT. Amino acids: CASGPPGPNFSAFF.

The chain carries TRBV27 and TRBJ2-7, with TRBD1 matching 8 bases. Germline V gene data show CDR1 as MNHEY and CDR2 as SMNVEV (reference sequence). There are 14 residues in the CDR3. The V segment lost 2 bases and the J segment 3 bases; nucleotides outside the gene matches: 3. The CDR3, as DNA: TGTGCCAGCAGTTTAGTCACAGGGGGCTACGAGCAGTACTTC. Amino acid sequence: CASSLVTGGYEQYF.

A remark on this clonotype: Given a much more abundant clone one base away, this may be a read error. The V call is TRBV4-3, the J call TRBJ1-1, with D perhaps TRBD1 (6 bases). Germline assignment: CDR1 LGHNA and CDR2 YSLEER. This CDR3 is built from 15 residues. The CDR3: CASGQGQTMNTEAFF. CDR3 DNA: TGCGCCAGCGGCCAAGGACAGACTATGAACACTGAAGCTTTCTTT.

The chain recombines TRBV4-3 with TRBJ2-1, with a weak D call TRBD2 (6 bases). V was clipped by 0 bases and J by 2 bases, with 8 bases between them. The CDR3 contains 15 residues. Germline loops: CDR1 LGHNA, CDR2 YSLEER. DNA of the CDR3: TGCGCCAGCAGCCAAGATAGCGGAACCTACAATGAGCAGTTCTTC. It codes for CASSQDSGTYNEQFF.

This clonotype was counted many times. The chain recombines TRBV20-1 with TRBJ2-7; TRBD2 matches at 7 bases. From germline, CDR1 is DFQATT and CDR2 SNEGSKA (reference sequence). Trimming cost V 0 bases and J 2 bases; bases outside gene matches: 7. CDR3 length: 15 residues. The CDR3 DNA follows: TGCAGTGCTAGAGAAGACGGGGGGTTCCCCTACGAGCAGTACTTC. Translating gives CSAREDGGFPYEQYF.

This clonotype has only a few counts. CDR3 sequence reads: CASLGNTEAFF. CDR3 in DNA: TGTGCCAGTTTAGGGAACACTGAAGCTTTCTTT. This chain joins TRBV2 and TRBJ1-1; D not certain. CDR3 length: 11 amino acids. Looked up from germline, CDR1 is SNHLY and CDR2 is FYNNEI. V lost 9 bases to trimming and J lost 1 base, with 6 bases between them.

As to this clonotype: A read error is possible here, since a much larger clone lies one base away. V usage is TRBV7-9 and J usage is TRBJ2-3; D is unresolved. The CDR3 covers 16 residues. CDR1 is SEHNR, CDR2 FQNEAQ, per germline (reference sequence). CDR3 region: CASSLGWSGSTDTHYF. The CDR3 nucleotides are TGTGCCAGCAGCTTAGGTTGGTCGGGCAGCACAGATACGCACTATTTT.

The chain recombines TRBV7-2 with TRBJ2-7, with 9 positions matching TRBD2. The CDR3 is 15 amino acids. The junction had 5 bases not matched to a gene; V was cut back by 5 bases and J by 0 bases. Looked up from germline, CDR1 is SGHTA and CDR2 is FQGNSA. The CDR3 sequence: CASSHPSGVSYEQYF. In DNA, the CDR3 is TGTGCCAGCAGCCACCCTAGCGGGGTCTCCTACGAGCAGTACTTC.

This clonotype was detected ten times or more. The chain uses TRBV9 and TRBJ2-3; no firm D call. V shed 4 bases and J shed 7 bases, with 7 bases lying between them. Germline V gene data show CDR1 as SGDLS and CDR2 as YYNGEE. The CDR3 totals 11 residues. CDR3 in DNA: TGTGCCAGCAGCCCCCGGAATACGCAGTATTTT. Its protein product is CASSPRNTQYF.